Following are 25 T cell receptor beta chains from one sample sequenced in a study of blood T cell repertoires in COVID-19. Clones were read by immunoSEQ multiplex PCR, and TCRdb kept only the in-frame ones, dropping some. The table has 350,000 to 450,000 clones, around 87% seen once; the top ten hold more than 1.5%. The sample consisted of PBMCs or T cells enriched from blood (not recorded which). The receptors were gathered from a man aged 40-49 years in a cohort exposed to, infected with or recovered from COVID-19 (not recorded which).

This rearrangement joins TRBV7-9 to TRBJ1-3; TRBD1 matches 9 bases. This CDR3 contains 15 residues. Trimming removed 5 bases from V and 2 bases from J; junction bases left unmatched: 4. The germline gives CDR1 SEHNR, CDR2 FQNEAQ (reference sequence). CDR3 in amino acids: CASSPQGAAGNTIYF. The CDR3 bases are TGTGCCAGCAGCCCACAGGGGGCTGCTGGAAACACCATATATTTT.

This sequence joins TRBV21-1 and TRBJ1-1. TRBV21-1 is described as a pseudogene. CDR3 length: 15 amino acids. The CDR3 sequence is CASSKGEKMNTEAFF. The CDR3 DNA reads TGTGCCAGCAGCAAAGGGGAGAAAATGAACACTGAAGCTTTCTTT.

The DNA of the CDR3 is TGTGCCAGTAGGACAGTCTCAACTAATGAAAAACTGTTTTTT. Its translation is CASRTVSTNEKLFF. The chain carries TRBV19 and TRBJ1-4, with D perhaps matching TRBD1 (5 bases). CDR3 size: 14 residues. CDR1 is LNHDA, CDR2 SQIVND, per germline (reference sequence). V lost 6 bases and J 0 bases, leaving 8 bases between the germline ends.

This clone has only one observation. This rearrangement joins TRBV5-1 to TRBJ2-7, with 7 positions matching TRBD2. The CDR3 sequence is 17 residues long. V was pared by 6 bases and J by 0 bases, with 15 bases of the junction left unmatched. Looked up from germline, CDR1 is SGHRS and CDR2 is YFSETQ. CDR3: CASKYSAGVGHSYEQYF. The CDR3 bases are TGCGCCAGCAAGTACTCGGCGGGAGTGGGTCACTCCTACGAGCAGTACTTC.

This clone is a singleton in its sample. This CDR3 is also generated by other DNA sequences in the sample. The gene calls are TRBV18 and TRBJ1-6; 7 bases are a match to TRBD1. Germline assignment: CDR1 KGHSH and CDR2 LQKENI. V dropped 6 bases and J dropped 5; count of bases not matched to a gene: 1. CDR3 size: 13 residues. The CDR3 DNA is TGTGCCAGCTCCGGGACAGATAATTCACCCCTCCACTTT. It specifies CASSGTDNSPLHF. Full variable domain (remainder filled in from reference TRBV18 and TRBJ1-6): NAGVMQNPRHLVRRRGQEARLRCSPMKGHSHVYWYRQLPEEGLKFMVYLQKENIIDESGMPKERFSAEFPKEGPSILRIQQVVRGDSAAYFCASSGTDNSPLHFGNGTRLTVT.

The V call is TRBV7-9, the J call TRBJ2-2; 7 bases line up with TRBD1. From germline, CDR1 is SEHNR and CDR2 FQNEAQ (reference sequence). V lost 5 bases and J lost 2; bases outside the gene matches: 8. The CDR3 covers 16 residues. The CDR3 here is CASSIPTGSNTGELFF. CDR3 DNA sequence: TGTGCCAGCAGCATCCCGACAGGGAGTAACACCGGGGAGCTGTTTTTT.

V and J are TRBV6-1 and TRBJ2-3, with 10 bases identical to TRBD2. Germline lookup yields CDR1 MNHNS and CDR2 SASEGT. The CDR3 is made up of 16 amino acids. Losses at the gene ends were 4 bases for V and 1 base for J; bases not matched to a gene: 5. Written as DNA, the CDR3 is TGTGCCAGCAGTGTGGGACTAGCGACGGGCACAGATACGCAGTATTTT. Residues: CASSVGLATGTDTQYF.

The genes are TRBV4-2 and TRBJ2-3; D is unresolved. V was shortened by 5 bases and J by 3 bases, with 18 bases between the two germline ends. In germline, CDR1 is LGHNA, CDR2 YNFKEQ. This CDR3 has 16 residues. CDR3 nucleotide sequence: TGTGCCAGCAGCAAAAATCTAGTATCAAGGACAGATACGCAGTATTTT. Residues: CASSKNLVSRTDTQYF.

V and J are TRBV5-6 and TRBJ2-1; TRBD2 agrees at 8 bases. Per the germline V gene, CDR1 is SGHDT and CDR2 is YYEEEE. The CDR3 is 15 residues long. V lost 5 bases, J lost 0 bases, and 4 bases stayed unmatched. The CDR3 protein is CASRRGGLSYNEQFF. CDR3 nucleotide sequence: TGTGCCAGCAGACGGGGGGGACTCTCCTACAATGAGCAGTTCTTC.

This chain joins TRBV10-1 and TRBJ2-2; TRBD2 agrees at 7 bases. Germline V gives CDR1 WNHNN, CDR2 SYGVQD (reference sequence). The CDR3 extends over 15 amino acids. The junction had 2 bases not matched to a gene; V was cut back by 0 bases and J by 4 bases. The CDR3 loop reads CASSESKRGTGELFF. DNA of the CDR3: TGCGCCAGCAGTGAGTCGAAGCGGGGCACCGGGGAGCTGTTTTTT.

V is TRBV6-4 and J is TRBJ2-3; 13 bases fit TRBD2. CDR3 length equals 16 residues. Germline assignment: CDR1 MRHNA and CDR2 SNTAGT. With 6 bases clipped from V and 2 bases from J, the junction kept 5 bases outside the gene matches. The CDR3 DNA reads TGTGCCAGCAGCCAGGGACTAGCGGGAACCACAGATACGCAGTATTTT. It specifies CASSQGLAGTTDTQYF.

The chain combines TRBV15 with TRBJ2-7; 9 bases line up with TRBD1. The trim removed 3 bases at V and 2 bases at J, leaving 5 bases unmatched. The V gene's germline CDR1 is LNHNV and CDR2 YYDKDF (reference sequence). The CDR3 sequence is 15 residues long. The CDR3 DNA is TGTGCCACCAGCAGTGGGACAGGGAGGGCCTACGAGCAGTACTTC. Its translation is CATSSGTGRAYEQYF.

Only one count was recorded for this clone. The CDR3 nucleotides are TGTGCCTGGAGTGTGGGGGGTTTTGGCTACACCTTC. It encodes CAWSVGGFGYTF. The rearrangement links TRBV30 to TRBJ1-2; possible D gene TRBD1, 5 bases. This CDR3 comprises 12 residues. The V end lost 0 bases, the J end lost 7 bases, and 9 bases lay between the germline ends. Germline V gene data show CDR1 as GTSNPN and CDR2 as SVGIG (reference sequence).

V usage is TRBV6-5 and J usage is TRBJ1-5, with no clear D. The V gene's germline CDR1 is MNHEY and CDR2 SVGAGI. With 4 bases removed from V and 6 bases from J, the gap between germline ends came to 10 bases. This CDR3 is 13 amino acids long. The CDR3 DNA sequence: TGTGCCAGCAGTTTGGAGGGAGGTCAGCCCCAGCATTTT. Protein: CASSLEGGQPQHF.

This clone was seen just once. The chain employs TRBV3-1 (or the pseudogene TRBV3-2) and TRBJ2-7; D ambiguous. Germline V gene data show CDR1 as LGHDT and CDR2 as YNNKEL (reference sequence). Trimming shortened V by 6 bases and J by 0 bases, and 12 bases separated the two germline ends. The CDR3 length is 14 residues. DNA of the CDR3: TGTGCCAGCAGTGCACTGCGGAGCTCCTACGAGCAGTACTTC. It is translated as CASSALRSSYEQYF.

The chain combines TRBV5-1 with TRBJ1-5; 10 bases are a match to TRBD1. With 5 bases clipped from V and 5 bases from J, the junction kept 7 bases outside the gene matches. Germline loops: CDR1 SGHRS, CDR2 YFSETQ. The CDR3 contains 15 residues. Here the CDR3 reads CASRSGTGADQPQHF. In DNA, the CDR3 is TGCGCCAGCAGGTCCGGGACAGGGGCAGATCAGCCCCAGCATTTT.

Here the CDR3 DNA reads TGTGCCAGCAGCTTAGCACAGAATAATTCACCCCTCCACTTT. Translation: CASSLAQNNSPLHF. J is TRBJ1-6 and V is TRBV7-9; no definite D call. The germline V and J ends were trimmed by 0 bases and 5 bases, with 5 bases remaining between them. The CDR3 spans 14 residues. Germline V lookup: CDR1 SEHNR, CDR2 FQNEAQ (reference sequence).

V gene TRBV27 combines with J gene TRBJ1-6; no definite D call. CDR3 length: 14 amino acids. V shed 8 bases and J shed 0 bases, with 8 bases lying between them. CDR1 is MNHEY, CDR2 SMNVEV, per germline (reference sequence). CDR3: CASGDFSYNSPLHF. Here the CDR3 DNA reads TGTGCCAGCGGAGACTTCTCCTATAATTCACCCCTCCACTTT.

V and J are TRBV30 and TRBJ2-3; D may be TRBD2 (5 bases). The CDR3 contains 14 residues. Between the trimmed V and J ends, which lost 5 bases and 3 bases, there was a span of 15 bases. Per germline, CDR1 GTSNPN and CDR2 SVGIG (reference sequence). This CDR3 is CAWGYGRGTDTQYF. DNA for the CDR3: TGTGCCTGGGGTTACGGAAGAGGGACAGATACGCAGTATTTT.

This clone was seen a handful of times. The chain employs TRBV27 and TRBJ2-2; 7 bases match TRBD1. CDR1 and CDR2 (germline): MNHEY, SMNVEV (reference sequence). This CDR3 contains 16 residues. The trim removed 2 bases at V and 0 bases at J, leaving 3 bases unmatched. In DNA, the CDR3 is TGTGCCAGCAGTTTACGGACAGGCTCGAACACCGGGGAGCTGTTTTTT. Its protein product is CASSLRTGSNTGELFF.

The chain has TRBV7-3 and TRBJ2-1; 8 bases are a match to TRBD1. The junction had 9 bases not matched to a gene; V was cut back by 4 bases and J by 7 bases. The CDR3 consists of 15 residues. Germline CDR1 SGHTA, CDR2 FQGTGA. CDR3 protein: CASSSGQAVGNEQFF. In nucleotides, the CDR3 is TGTGCCAGCAGCTCGGGACAGGCGGTGGGGAATGAGCAGTTCTTC.

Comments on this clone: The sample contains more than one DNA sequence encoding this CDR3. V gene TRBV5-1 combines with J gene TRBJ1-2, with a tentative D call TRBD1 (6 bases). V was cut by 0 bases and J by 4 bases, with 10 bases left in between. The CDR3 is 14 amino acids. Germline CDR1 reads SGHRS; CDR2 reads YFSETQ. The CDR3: CASSLGGGSYGYTF. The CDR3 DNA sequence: TGCGCCAGCAGCTTGGGCGGGGGCAGCTATGGCTACACCTTC.

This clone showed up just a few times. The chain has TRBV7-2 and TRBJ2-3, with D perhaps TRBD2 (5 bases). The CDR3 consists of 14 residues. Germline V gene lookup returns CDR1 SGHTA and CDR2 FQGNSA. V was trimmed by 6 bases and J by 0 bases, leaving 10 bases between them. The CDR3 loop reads CASRAVFSTDTQYF. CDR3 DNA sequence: TGTGCCAGCAGAGCGGTATTTAGCACAGATACGCAGTATTTT.

The CDR3 reads CASSLASGRPGEQFF. The CDR3 DNA sequence: TGTGCCAGCAGCTTAGCTAGCGGGAGACCAGGGGAGCAGTTCTTC. The V call is TRBV7-9, the J call TRBJ2-1; 9 nucleotides align to TRBD2. Germline loops: CDR1 SEHNR, CDR2 FQNEAQ (reference sequence). V shed 0 bases, J shed 10 bases, and the junction held 7 bases outside the gene matches. The CDR3 length is 15 residues.

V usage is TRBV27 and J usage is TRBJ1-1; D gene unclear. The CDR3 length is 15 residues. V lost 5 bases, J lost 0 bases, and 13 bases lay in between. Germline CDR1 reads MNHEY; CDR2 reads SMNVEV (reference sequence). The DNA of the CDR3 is TGTGCCAGCAGTCCGATGACGACTTTGAACACTGAAGCTTTCTTT. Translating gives CASSPMTTLNTEAFF.